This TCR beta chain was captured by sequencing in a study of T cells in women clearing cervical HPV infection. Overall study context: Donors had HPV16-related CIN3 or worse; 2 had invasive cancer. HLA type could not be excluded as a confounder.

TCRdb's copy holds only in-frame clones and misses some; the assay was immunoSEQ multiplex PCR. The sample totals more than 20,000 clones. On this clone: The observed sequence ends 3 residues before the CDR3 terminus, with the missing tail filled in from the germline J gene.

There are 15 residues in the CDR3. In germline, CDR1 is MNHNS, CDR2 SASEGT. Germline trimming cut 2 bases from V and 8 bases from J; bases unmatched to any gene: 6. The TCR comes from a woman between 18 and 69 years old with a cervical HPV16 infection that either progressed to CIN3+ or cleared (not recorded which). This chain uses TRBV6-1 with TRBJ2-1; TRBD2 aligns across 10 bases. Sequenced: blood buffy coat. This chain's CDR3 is CASSESAGGPDEQFF. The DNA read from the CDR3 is TGTGCCAGCAGTGAATCAGCGGGGGGGCCGGATGAG.